This TCR beta chain came from a study of read filtering for tumor transcriptome and immune sequencing. Study-wide points: Even smaller IR-seq throughput identified most shared clonotypes.

This library used approximately 370 ng RNA and molecular barcoded adaptors spanning alpha/delta and beta/gamma chains. Using its own MiXCR run on the reads, TCRdb lists one record per CDR3 protein. This sample has more than 45,000 distinct CDR3 sequences, with around a fifth found just once. This clonotype was picked up many times. No antigen is known for it. Sequenced input: a population of CD138-negative cells sorted from bone marrow. The TCR comes from a donor aged 40 or over with multiple myeloma.

The CDR3 nucleotides are TGTGCCAGCAGTCCCATAGTTGGGGTCGCGCTCAGAGAGACCCAGTACTTC. Translation: CASSPIVGVALRETQYF. This chain uses TRBV6-2 or TRBV6-3 with TRBJ2-5; D gene ambiguous. The germline V gene has CDR1 MNHEY and CDR2 SVGEGT. The CDR3 sequence is 17 residues long. V lost 5 bases to trimming and J lost 4 bases, with 23 bases between them.